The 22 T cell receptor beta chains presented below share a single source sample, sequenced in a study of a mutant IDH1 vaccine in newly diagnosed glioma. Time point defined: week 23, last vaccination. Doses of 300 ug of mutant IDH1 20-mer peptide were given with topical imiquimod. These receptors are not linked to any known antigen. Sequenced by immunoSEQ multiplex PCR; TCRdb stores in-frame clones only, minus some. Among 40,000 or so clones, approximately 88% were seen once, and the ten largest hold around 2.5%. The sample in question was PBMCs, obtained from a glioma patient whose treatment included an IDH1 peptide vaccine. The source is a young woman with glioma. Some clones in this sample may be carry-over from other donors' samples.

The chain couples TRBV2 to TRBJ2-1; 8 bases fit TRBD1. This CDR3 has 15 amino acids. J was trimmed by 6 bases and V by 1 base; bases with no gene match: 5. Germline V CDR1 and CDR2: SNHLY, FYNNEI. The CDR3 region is CASSEDRGFLNEQFF. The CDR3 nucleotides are TGTGCCAGCAGTGAAGACAGGGGGTTTCTCAATGAGCAGTTCTTC.

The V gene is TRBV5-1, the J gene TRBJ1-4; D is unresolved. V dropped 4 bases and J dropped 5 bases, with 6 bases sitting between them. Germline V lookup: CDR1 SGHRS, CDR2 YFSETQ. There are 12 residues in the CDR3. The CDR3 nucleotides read TGCGCCAGCAGCGAGACCAATGAAAAACTGTTTTTT. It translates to CASSETNEKLFF.

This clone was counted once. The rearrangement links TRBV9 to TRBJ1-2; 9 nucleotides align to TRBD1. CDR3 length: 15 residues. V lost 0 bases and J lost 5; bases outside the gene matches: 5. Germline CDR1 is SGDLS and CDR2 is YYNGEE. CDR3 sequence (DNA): TGTGCCAGCAGCGTAGAAGGGACAGGGATATATGGCTACACCTTC. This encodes CASSVEGTGIYGYTF.

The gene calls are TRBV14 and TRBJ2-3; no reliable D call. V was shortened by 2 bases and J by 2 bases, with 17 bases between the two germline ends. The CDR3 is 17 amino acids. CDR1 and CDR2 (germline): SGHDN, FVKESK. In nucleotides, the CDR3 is TGTGCCAGCAGCCAAAGCCATCCCCCGTTATTCACAGATACGCAGTATTTT. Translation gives CASSQSHPPLFTDTQYF. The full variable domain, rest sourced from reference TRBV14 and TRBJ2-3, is EAGVTQFPSHSVIEKGQTVTLRCDPISGHDNLYWYRRVMGKEIKFLLHFVKESKQDESGMPNNRFLAERTGGTYSTLKVQPAELEDSGVYFCASSQSHPPLFTDTQYFGPGTRLTVL.

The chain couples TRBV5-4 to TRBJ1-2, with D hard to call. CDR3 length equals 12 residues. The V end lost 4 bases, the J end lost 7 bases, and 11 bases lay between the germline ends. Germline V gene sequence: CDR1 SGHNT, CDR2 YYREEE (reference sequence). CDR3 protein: CASSLGKGGYTF. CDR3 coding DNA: TGTGCCAGCAGCCTTGGGAAGGGTGGCTACACCTTC.

DNA for the CDR3: TGTGCCAGCAGCGGGACAGGGGGAAATTCACCCCTCCACTTT. Translating gives CASSGTGGNSPLHF. The chain couples TRBV27 to TRBJ1-6, with 11 bases identical to TRBD1. J was trimmed by 7 bases and V by 6 bases; bases with no gene match: 2. Germline V gene lookup returns CDR1 MNHEY and CDR2 SMNVEV (reference sequence). The CDR3 has 14 residues.

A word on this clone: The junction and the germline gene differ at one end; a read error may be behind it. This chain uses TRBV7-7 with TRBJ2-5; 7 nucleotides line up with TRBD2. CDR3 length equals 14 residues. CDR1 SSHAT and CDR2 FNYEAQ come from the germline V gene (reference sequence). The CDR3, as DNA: TGTGCTAGCAGTCGCGGCGGGGGCCAAGAGACCCAGTACTTC. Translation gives CASSRGGGQETQYF.

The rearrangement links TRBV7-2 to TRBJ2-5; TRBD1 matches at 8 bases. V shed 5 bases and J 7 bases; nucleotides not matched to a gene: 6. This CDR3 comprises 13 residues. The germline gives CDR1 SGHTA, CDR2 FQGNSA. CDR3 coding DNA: TGTGCCAGCAGCAAGGGACAGGTCGGGACCCAGTACTTC. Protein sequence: CASSKGQVGTQYF.

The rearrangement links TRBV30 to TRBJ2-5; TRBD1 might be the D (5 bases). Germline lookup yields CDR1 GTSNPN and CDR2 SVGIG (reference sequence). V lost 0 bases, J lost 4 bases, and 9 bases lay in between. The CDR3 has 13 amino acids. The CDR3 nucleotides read TGTGCCTGGAGTGTGGGGCAAGGAGAGACCCAGTACTTC. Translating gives CAWSVGQGETQYF.

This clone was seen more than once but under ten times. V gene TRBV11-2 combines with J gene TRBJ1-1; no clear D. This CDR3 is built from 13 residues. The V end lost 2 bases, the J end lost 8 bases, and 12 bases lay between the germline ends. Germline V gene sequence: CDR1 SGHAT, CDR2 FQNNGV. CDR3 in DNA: TGTGCCAGCAGCTTATCCTTCGGTGTAGAAGCTTTCTTT. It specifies CASSLSFGVEAFF.

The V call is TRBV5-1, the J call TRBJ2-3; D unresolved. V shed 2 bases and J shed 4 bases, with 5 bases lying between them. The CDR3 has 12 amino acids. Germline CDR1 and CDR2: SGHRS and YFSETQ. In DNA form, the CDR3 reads TGCGCCAGCAGCTTATTTCCAGATACGCAGTATTTT. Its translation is CASSLFPDTQYF.

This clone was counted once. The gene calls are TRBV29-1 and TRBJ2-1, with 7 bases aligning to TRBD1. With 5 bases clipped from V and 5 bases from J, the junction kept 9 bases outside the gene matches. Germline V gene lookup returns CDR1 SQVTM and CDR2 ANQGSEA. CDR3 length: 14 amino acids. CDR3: CSVPTGYRNNEQFF. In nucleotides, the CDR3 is TGCAGCGTTCCGACAGGGTACCGAAACAATGAGCAGTTCTTC.

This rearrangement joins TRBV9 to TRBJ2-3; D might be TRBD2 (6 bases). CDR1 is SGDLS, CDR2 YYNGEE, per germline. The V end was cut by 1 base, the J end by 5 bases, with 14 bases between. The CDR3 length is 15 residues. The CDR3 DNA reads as TGTGCCAGCAGCGTAACCGGGACTTTAGGAGATACGCAGTATTTT. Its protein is CASSVTGTLGDTQYF.

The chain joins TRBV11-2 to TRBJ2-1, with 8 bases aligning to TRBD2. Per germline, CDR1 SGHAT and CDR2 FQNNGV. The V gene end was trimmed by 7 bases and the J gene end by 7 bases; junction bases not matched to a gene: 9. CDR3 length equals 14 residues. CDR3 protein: CASNLYSGSNEQFF. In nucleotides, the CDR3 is TGTGCCAGCAACCTATACAGCGGGAGTAATGAGCAGTTCTTC.

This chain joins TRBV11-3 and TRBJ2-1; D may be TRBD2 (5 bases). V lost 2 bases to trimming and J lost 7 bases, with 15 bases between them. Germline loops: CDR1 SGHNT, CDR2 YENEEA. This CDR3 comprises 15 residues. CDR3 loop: CASSLFRGNGNEQFF. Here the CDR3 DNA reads TGTGCCAGCAGCTTATTCCGGGGTAATGGGAATGAGCAGTTCTTC.

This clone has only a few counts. The CDR3 bases are TGTGCCTGGAGTGTAGGGTTCCGGGCGGGTGGCACAGATACGCAGTATTTT. This encodes CAWSVGFRAGGTDTQYF. The rearrangement uses TRBV30 and TRBJ2-3; possible D gene TRBD2, 5 bases. V was shortened by 0 bases and J by 1 base, with 17 bases between the two germline ends. Germline V gives CDR1 GTSNPN, CDR2 SVGIG (reference sequence). CDR3 length: 17 amino acids.

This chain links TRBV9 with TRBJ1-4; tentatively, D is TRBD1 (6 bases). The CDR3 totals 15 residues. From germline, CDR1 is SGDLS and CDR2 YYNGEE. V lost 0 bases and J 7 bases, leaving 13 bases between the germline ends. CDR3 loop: CASSVGGALGEKLFF. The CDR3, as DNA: TGTGCCAGCAGCGTAGGGGGGGCACTAGGTGAAAAACTGTTTTTT.

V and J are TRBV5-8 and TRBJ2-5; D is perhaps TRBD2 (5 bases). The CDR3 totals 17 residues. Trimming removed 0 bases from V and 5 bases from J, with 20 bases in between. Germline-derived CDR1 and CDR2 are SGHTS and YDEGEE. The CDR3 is CASSLGPQRLREETQYF. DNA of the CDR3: TGTGCCAGCAGCTTGGGCCCCCAGAGACTACGAGAGGAGACCCAGTACTTC.

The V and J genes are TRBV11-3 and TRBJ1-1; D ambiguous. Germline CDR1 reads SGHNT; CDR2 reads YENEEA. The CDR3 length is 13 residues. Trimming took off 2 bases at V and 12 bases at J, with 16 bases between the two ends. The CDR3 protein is CASSLSFRQLTFF. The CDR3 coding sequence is TGTGCCAGCAGCTTATCCTTTCGTCAGTTAACTTTCTTT.

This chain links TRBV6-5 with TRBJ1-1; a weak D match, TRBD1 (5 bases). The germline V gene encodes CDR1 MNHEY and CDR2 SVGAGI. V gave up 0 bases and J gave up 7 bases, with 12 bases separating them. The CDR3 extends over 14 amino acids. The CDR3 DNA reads TGTGCCAGCAGTTACTCTCTCGGCGGGGGTGAAGCTTTCTTT. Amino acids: CASSYSLGGGEAFF.

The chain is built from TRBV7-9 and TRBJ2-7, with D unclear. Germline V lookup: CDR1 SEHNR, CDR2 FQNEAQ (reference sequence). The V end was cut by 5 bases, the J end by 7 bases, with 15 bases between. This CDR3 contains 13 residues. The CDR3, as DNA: TGTGCCAGCAGCCCGAGCTCAAAATGGGAGCAGTACTTC. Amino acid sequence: CASSPSSKWEQYF.

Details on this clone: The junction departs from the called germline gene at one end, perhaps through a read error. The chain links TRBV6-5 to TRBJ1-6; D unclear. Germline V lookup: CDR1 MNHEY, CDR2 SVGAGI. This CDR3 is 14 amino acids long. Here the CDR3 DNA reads TGTGCCAACAGTTCCTCTAAGACAAATTCACCCCTCCACTTT. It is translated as CANSSSKTNSPLHF.